The next 10 T cell receptor beta chains were all read from a single sample in a study of control samples from healthy donors and cancer patients. Clones were sequenced by immunoSEQ multiplex PCR, and TCRdb holds only the in-frame ones, with some missing. The sample carries about 140,000 clones, around 94% recorded once. Material for sequencing was blood. These receptors were collected from a man in his forties in good health.

The chain couples TRBV4-3 to TRBJ1-3; no reliable D call. V lost 1 base and J lost 4, with 8 bases in between. CDR1 is LGHNA and CDR2 is YSLEER in the germline V gene. CDR3 length equals 14 residues. The CDR3 region has the DNA TGCGCCAGCAGCCAAGGTGAGGGAGGAAACACCATATATTTT. Translation: CASSQGEGGNTIYF.

The rearrangement joins TRBV6-5 to TRBJ1-3; tentatively, D is TRBD1 (5 bases). Germline-derived CDR1 and CDR2 are MNHEY and SVGAGI. The CDR3 sequence is 14 residues long. The V end was cut by 4 bases, the J end by 4 bases, with 11 bases between. CDR3: CASSFGTVGNTIYF. CDR3 coding DNA: TGTGCCAGCAGTTTCGGGACCGTCGGAAACACCATATATTTT.

This chain joins TRBV24-1 and TRBJ2-1; 10 bases fit TRBD2. Germline CDR1 is KGHDR and CDR2 is SFDVKD. This CDR3 has 16 residues. Unmatched junction bases numbered 9, after V lost 3 bases and J lost 8 bases. This CDR3 is CATSDPPSGRGYEQFF. As DNA, the CDR3 is TGTGCCACCAGTGATCCTCCCAGCGGGAGGGGTTATGAGCAGTTCTTC.

The genes are TRBV27 and TRBJ1-1, with TRBD1 matching 7 bases. Germline-derived CDR1 and CDR2 are MNHEY and SMNVEV (reference sequence). CDR3 length equals 14 residues. V trimming: 3 bases; J trimming: 11 bases; junction bases outside the gene matches: 12. The CDR3, as DNA: TGTGCCAGCAGTTTGACAGGGCGGCTCAAGCGGGCTTTCTTT. Amino acids: CASSLTGRLKRAFF.

V usage is TRBV3-1 (or the pseudogene TRBV3-2) and J usage is TRBJ2-7; D is unresolved. There are 15 residues in the CDR3. Per germline, CDR1 LGHDT and CDR2 YNNKEL (reference sequence). V lost 4 bases, J lost 4 bases, and 17 bases lay in between. The CDR3 nucleotides read TGTGCCAGCAGCCCTTTGGACGTTAACCCATACGAGCAGTACTTC. Translation gives CASSPLDVNPYEQYF.

The gene calls are TRBV7-2 and TRBJ2-3; 15 nucleotides line up with TRBD2. Germline V lookup: CDR1 SGHTA, CDR2 FQGNSA. V trimming: 4 bases; J trimming: 4 bases; junction bases outside the gene matches: 12. The CDR3 covers 19 residues. The DNA for the CDR3 is TGTGCCAGCAGCTCGGGACAGGGACTAGCGGGGGGTAAGGCAGATACGCAGTATTTT. Its translation: CASSSGQGLAGGKADTQYF. Together with reference TRBV7-2 and TRBJ2-3, the CDR3 gives the full variable domain: GAGVSQSPSNKVTEKGKDVELRCDPISGHTALYWYRQSLGQGLEFLIYFQGNSAPDKSGLPSDRFSAERTGGSVSTLTIQRTQQEDSAVYLCASSSGQGLAGGKADTQYFGPGTRLTVL.

The chain is built from TRBV13 and TRBJ2-1; 7 bases agree with TRBD1. Germline CDR1 is PRHDT and CDR2 is FYEKMQ (reference sequence). With 3 bases clipped from V and 3 bases from J, the junction kept 8 bases outside the gene matches. This CDR3 is built from 16 residues. Here the CDR3 reads CASSFPSGQSYNEQFF. Here the CDR3 DNA reads TGTGCCAGCAGCTTCCCCTCGGGACAGAGCTACAATGAGCAGTTCTTC.

The chain carries TRBV21-1 and TRBJ1-1. TRBV21-1 is recorded as a pseudogene. The CDR3 totals 13 residues. CDR3 bases: TGTGCCAGCAGCAAAGATGAGGGCACTGAAGCTTTCTTT. It translates to CASSKDEGTEAFF.

This clone appeared a single time. The chain uses TRBV2 and TRBJ2-7, with D possibly called TRBD1 or TRBD2 (5 bases each). The CDR3 consists of 12 residues. V dropped 6 bases and J dropped 7 bases, with 13 bases sitting between them. Germline V gene data show CDR1 as SNHLY and CDR2 as FYNNEI. The CDR3 sequence is CASRGTSWEQYF. The CDR3 DNA is TGTGCCAGCAGAGGGACCAGTTGGGAGCAGTACTTC.

The chain employs TRBV6-4 and TRBJ2-2, with 7 bases fitting TRBD2. CDR3 length: 14 residues. Germline trimming cut 7 bases from V and 1 base from J; bases unmatched to any gene: 3. The germline V gene has CDR1 MRHNA and CDR2 SNTAGT. CDR3 coding DNA: TGTGCCAGCAAGAAGCGGGAGAACACCGGGGAGCTGTTTTTT. Translating it yields CASKKRENTGELFF.